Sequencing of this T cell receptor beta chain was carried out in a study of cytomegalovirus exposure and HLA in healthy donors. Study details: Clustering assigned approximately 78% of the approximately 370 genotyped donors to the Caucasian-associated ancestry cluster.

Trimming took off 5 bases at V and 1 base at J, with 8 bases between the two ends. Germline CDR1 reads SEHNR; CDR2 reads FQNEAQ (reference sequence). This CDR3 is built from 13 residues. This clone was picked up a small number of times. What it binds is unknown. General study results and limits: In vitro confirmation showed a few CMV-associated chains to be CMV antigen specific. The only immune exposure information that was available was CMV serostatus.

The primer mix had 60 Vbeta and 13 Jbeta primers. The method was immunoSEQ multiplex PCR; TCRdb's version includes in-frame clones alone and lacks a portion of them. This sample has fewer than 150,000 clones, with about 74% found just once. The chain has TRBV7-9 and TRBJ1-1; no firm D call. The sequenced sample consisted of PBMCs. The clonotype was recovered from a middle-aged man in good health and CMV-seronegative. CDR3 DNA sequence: TGTGCCAGCAGCCTCAACTCGAACACTGAAGCTTTCTTT. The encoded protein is CASSLNSNTEAFF.